The T cell receptor (beta chain) under discussion was sequenced for a study of T cell responses to AZD1222 COVID-19 vaccine. Only in-frame clones appear in the TCRdb table, and some are missing; sequencing was by immunoSEQ multiplex PCR. The sample gives roughly 55,000 clones, roughly 90% of which show up once; just under 2% is in the top ten. The CDR3 has 14 residues. Germline V CDR1 and CDR2: SGHRS, YFSETQ. Trimming took 4 bases from V and 2 from J, leaving 11 bases between them. The chain combines TRBV5-1 with TRBJ2-3; D may be TRBD2 (5 bases). Sequenced here: peripheral blood, sampled on day 0 of AZD1222 vaccination. The TCR sequence derives from an adult in good health. Here the CDR3 reads CASSPEGATDTQYF. The DNA for the CDR3 is TGCGCCAGCAGCCCCGAGGGTGCCACAGATACGCAGTATTTT.